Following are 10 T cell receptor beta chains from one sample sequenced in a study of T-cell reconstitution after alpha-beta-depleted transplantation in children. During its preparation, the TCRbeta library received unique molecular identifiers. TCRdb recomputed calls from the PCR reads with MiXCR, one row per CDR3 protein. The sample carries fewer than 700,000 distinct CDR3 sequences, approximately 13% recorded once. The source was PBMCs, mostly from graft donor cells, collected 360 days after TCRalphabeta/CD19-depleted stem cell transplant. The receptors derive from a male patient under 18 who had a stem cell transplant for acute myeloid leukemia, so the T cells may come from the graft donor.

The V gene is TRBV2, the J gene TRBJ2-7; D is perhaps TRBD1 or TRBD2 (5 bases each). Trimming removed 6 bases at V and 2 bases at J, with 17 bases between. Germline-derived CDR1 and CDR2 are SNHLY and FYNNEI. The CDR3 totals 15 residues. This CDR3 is CASSSDGTNPYEQYF. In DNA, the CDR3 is TGTGCCAGCAGCTCGGACGGGACCAACCCCTACGAGCAGTACTTC.

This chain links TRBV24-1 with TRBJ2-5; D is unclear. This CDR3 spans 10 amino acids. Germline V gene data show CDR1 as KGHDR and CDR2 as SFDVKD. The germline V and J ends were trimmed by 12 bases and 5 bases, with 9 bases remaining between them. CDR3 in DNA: TGTGCCGTCAGGATGGAGACCCAGTACTTC. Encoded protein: CAVRMETQYF.

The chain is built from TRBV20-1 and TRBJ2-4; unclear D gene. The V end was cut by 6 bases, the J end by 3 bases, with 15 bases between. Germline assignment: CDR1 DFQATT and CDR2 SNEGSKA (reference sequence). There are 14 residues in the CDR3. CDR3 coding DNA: TGCAGTGCCCCGCCGGCGGTTGGCAAAAACATTCAGTACTTC. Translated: CSAPPAVGKNIQYF.

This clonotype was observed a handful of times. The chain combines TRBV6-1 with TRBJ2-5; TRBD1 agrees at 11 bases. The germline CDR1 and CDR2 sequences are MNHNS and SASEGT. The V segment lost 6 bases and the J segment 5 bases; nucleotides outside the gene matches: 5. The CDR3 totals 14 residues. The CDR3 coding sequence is TGTGCCAGCAGCCTCCGGGACAGGGGGGAGACCCAGTACTTC. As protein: CASSLRDRGETQYF.

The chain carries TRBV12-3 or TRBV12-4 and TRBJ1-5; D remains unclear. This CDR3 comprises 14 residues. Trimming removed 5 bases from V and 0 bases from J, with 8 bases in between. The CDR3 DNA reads TGTGCCAGCAGTCTTATAATTAGCAATCAGCCCCAGCATTTT. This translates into CASSLIISNQPQHF.

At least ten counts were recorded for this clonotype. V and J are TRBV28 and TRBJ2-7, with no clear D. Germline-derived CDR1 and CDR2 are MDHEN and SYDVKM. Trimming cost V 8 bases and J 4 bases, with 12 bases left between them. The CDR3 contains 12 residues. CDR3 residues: CASGEQIYEQYF. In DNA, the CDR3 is TGTGCCAGCGGGGAACAGATTTACGAGCAGTACTTC.

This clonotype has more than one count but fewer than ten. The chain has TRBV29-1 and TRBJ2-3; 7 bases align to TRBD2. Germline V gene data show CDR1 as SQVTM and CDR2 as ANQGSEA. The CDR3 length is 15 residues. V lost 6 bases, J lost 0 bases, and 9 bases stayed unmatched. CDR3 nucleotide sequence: TGCAGCGTGTGGGGTGGTAGCGGGAGCACAGATACGCAGTATTTT. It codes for CSVWGGSGSTDTQYF.

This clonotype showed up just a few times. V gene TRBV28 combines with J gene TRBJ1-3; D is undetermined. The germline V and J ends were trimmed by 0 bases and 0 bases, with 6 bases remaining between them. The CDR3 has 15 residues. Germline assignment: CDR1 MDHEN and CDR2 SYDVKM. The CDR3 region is CASSLWSISGNTIYF. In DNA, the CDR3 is TGTGCCAGCAGTTTATGGTCAATCTCTGGAAACACCATATATTTT.

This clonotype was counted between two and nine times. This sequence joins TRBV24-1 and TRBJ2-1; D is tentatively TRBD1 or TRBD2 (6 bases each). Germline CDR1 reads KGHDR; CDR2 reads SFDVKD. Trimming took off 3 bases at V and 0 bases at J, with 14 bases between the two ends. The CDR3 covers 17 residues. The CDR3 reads CATSDPTGLSSYNEQFF. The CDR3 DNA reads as TGTGCCACCAGTGATCCGACAGGACTAAGCTCCTACAATGAGCAGTTCTTC.

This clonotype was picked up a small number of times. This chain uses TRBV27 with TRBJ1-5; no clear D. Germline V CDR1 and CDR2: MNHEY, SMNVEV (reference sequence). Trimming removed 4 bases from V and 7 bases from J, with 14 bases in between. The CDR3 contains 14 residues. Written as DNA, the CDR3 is TGTGCCAGCAGTTCGGCGGGTCTTAGCCAGCCCCAGCATTTT. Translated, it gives CASSSAGLSQPQHF.